Given below is one T cell receptor beta chain in context. The clone's antigen remains unknown. Nothing much larger sits one base from this clone, and base qualities are not available. Collaborating institutions collected whole blood in K2EDTA tubes following their own protocols. Collaborator samples were shipped for TCRbeta analysis as frozen whole blood, isolated PBMCs, or DNA extracted from either sample type. TCRbeta CDR3 regions were amplified from genomic DNA using the immunoSEQ Assay, a bias-controlled multiplex PCR. The authors processed their data as follows. Nucleated cell counts per sample were estimated from amplification of reference gene primers within the assay. To quantify the absolute abundance of each unique TCRbeta CDR3 rearrangement, sequence reads were collapsed and filtered. For each sample, productive Simpson clonality was calculated as the square root of Simpson's diversity index over productive rearrangements. What TCRdb holds here is the immuneACCESS table cut down to in-frame rearrangements. Part of the clones is not present; checked against another copy, under half of the missing clones reflect an unresolved V gene, and the others are unexplained. D and trimming come from the DNA, and the V and J calls and clone size come from that table. This sample comprises 8,000 or so clones, less than 85% of them detected only once. The ten biggest clones cover about a third of the sample.

This sample was included in a study of blood T cell repertoires in COVID-19 (dated by TCRdb to the early 2020s). Regarding the complete study: The collaborator samples originated in the United States, Italy and Spain and spanned the acute and convalescent phases of COVID-19. The material from the prospective study consisted of cDNA or gDNA derived from T cells, B-cell-depleted T cells, or PBMCs. Samples came from the ongoing ImmuneRACE study (first 160 participants) plus 1,254 subjects from 6 global collaborators. A de-identified subject ID, COVID-19 status, age in years and sex were almost always included in the sample metadata. Subjects who had been exposed to COVID-19, were actively infected with it, or had recovered from it provided the deeply sampled blood TCRbeta repertoires that made up the dataset. Where available, HLA class I and class II types were taken from metadata supplied by the sample provider and were not determined by assay-based typing. A freely available public database, intended as a resource for researchers studying the immune response to SARS-CoV-2, is where the repertoires were released.

What the research found in general, with its limitations: Clinical and demographic metadata were provided uncurated, with the amount varying by source and participant.

The sequence was collected from a human donor in a cohort sampled during active COVID-19. Source material: peripheral blood.

The CDR3 in this case is CASSRPWSGALRNTEAFF. In nucleotide form, the sequence is TGTGCCAGCTCACGCCCGTGGTCTGGGGCCCTGAGGAACACTGAAGCTTTCTTT. The rearranged chain carries TRBV18 and TRBJ1-1; the D region possibly corresponds to TRBD1 (5 bases align). As encoded in the germline V gene, CDR1 is KGHSH while CDR2 is LQKENI. V is clipped by 4 bases and J by 1 base, and the sequence between their germline boundaries is 22 bases long. From its cysteine to its phenylalanine, the CDR3 spans 18 amino acids. Only the CDR3 DNA is retained, 54 bases long and in frame from the first base.